This entry is about one T cell receptor beta chain. Its antigen is unknown. Per-nucleotide qualities are absent, and no much larger clonotype sits a single base away. The germline V end is reduced by 2 bases and the J end by 7 bases; junction bases left unmatched: 7. The CDR3 runs 15 residues from the cysteine to the phenylalanine. Here the CDR3 DNA is all that survives: 45 bases in frame from base 1. CDR1 MNHEY and CDR2 SVGAGI are derived from the germline V gene. The trial excluded patients who had a history of autoimmune disease or who were on systemic immunosuppression. Peripheral blood for TCR sequencing was drawn from every dose cohort at baseline, at cycle 4 day 1 and at cycle 7 day 1. Samples were obtained from an open-label, multicenter, first-in-human phase I dose-escalation trial of ivuxolimab. Adults with locally advanced or metastatic head and neck squamous cell, hepatocellular, melanoma or renal cell carcinoma were enrolled in the trial. Before TCR sequencing, CD4+ T cells and CD8+ T cells were sorted from peripheral blood as separate populations.

The sample is drawn from a study of OX40 agonist ivuxolimab in advanced cancers. Notes on the research overall: Ivuxolimab was a fully human IgG2 agonistic monoclonal antibody targeting the costimulatory receptor OX40 (CD134). Intravenous ivuxolimab was administered to patients every 2 weeks at six dose levels: 0.01, 0.1, 0.3, 1.5, 3 and 10 mg/kg. Of the approximately 53 patients in dose escalation, about 20 had hepatocellular carcinoma, about 15 had melanoma, 9 had renal cell carcinoma and 9 had head and neck cancer. In the dose-escalation cohort, roughly 80% of patients were male, and the mean age was roughly 60 years, with a range of about 20 to 90. Prior anti-PD-1, anti-PD-L1 or anti-CTLA-4 therapy was permitted, and 40% of dose-escalation patients had received checkpoint inhibitors. Partial responses occurred in three dose-escalation patients, of whom one had hepatocellular carcinoma and two had cutaneous melanoma. The purpose of peripheral TCRbeta sequencing was to test whether ivuxolimab changed TCR sequence diversity and led to clonal T-cell expansion. The paper covers the monotherapy dose-escalation part of the phase I ivuxolimab trial, which included N = 52 patients.

To sequence the TCRbeta CDR3 region, genomic DNA was isolated from the sorted cells. The immunoSEQ Assay was used to sequence the TCRbeta CDR3 regions. Sourced from immuneACCESS, this table was stored by TCRdb with only in-frame sequences that have V and J called. A share of the clones is absent; for the studies checked, an unresolved V gene accounts for under half, and the remainder has no known explanation. The sample data list roughly 73,000 clones, and around 88% of these were observed just once. The ten most abundant clones make up 2% to 2.5% of the sample. Results the study describes overall, beyond this receptor: The antigen specificity of the clonally expanded peripheral T cells was not determined. Low levels of normalized T-cell clonal expansion were also seen in some nonresponding patients. In partial responders in the 0.1-3.0 mg/kg groups, normalized peripheral clonal expansion was found to be among the lowest, especially among CD8+ T cells. On average, CD8+ T cells showed more expanded clones than CD4+ T cells after ivuxolimab. At doses of 0.1 to 3.0 mg/kg, clonal expansion of both CD4+ and CD8+ blood T cells was observed from baseline to week 6.

The material sequenced was CD4+ or CD8+ T cells sorted from blood, taken in a trial of the OX40 agonist ivuxolimab. The clonotype comes from an adult with an advanced solid tumor such as melanoma, head and neck, liver or kidney cancer. The rearranged segments are TRBV6-5 and TRBJ2-3; TRBD1 aligns with 9 central bases. The sequenced DNA is TGTGCCAGCAGTTACGAGGGACAGGGCTCCAATACGCAGTATTTT. Protein translation: CASSYEGQGSNTQYF.